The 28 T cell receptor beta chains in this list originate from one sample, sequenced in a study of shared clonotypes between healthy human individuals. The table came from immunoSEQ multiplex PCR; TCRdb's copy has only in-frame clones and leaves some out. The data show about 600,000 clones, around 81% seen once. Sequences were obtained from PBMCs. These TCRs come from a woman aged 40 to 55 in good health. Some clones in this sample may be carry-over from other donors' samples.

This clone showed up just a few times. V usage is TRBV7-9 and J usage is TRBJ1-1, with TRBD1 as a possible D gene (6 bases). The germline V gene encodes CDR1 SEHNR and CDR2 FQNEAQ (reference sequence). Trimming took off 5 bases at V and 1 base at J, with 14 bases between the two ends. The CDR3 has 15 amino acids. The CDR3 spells CASSLQGGQNTEAFF. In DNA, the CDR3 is TGTGCCAGCAGCCTCCAAGGGGGACAGAACACTGAAGCTTTCTTT.

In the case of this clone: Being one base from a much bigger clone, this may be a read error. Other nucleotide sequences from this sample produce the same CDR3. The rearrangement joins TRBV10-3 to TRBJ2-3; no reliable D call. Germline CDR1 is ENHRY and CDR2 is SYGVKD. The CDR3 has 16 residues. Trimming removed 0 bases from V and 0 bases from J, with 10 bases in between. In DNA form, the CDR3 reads TGTGCCATCAGTGAGTCAAGTGAACCTAGCACAGATACGCAGTATTTT. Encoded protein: CAISESSEPSTDTQYF.

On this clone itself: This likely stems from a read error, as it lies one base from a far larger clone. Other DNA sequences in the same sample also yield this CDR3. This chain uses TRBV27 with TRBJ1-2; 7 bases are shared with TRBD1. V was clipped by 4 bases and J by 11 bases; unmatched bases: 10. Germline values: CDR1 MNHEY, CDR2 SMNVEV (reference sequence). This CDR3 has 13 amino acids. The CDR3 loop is CASSSYRGLGYTF. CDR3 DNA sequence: TGTGCCAGCAGTTCTTACAGGGGACTTGGTTACACCTTC.

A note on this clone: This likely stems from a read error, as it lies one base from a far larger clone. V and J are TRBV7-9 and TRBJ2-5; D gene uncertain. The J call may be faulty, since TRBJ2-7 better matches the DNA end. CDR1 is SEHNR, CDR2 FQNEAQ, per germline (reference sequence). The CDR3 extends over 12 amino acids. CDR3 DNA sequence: TGTGCCAGCAGCCCCCTTGGGGACGAGCAGTACTTC. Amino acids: CASSPLGDEQYF.

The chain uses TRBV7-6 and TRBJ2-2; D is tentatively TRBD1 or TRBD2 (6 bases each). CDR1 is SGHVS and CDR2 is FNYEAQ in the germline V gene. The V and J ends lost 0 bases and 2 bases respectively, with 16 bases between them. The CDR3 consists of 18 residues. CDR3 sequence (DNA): TGTGCCAGCAGCTTAGCAGCAGGCGGCGGGACAAACACCGGGGAGCTGTTTTTT. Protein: CASSLAAGGGTNTGELFF.

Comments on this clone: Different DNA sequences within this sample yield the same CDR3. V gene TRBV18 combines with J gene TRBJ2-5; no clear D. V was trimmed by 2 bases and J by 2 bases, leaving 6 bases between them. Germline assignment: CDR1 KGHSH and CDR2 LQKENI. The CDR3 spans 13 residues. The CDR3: CASSPNRQETQYF. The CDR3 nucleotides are TGTGCCAGCTCACCAAACAGACAAGAGACCCAGTACTTC.

As DNA, the CDR3 is TGTGCCAGCAGTCACCATAAGGACAGCAATAGCAATCAGCCCCAGCATTTT. It encodes CASSHHKDSNSNQPQHF. V and J are TRBV27 and TRBJ1-5, with D perhaps matching TRBD1 (6 bases). Germline V lookup: CDR1 MNHEY, CDR2 SMNVEV (reference sequence). Trimming removed 5 bases at V and 0 bases at J, with 17 bases between. The CDR3 sequence is 17 residues long.

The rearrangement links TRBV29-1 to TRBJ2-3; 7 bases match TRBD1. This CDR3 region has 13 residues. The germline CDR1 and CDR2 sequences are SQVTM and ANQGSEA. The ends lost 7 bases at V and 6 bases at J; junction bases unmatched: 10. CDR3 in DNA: TGCAGCGGTTACAGGGGAGATGTGGATACGCAGTATTTT. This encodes CSGYRGDVDTQYF.

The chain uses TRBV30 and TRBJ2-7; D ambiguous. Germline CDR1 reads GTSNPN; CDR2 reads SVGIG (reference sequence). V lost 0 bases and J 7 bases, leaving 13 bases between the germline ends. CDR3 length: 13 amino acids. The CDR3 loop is CAWSVGPPGEQYF. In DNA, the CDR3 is TGTGCCTGGAGTGTTGGTCCCCCAGGAGAGCAGTACTTC. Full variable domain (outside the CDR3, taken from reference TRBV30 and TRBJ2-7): SQTIHQWPATLVQPVGSPLSLECTVEGTSNPNLYWYRQAAGRGLQLLFYSVGIGQISSEVPQNLSASRPQDRQFILSSKKLLLSDSGFYLCAWSVGPPGEQYFGPGTRLTVT.

The CDR3 sequence is CASSSRRDPDEQYF. CDR3 DNA sequence: TGTGCCAGCAGTTCACGACGGGACCCCGACGAGCAGTACTTC. The rearrangement joins TRBV7-9 to TRBJ2-7; tentatively, D is TRBD1 or TRBD2 (5 bases each). From germline, CDR1 is SEHNR and CDR2 FQNEAQ (reference sequence). Trimming cost V 6 bases and J 5 bases, with 17 bases left between them. The CDR3 is made up of 14 amino acids.

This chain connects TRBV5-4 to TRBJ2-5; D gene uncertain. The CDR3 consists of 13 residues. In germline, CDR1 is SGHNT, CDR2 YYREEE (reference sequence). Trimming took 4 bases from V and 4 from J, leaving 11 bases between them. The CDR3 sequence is CASSPEPAETQYF. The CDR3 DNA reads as TGTGCCAGCAGCCCTGAGCCTGCAGAGACCCAGTACTTC.

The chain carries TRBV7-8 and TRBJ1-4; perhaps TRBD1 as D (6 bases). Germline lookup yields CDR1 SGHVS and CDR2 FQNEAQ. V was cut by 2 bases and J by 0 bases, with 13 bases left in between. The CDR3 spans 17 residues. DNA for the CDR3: TGTGCCAGCAGCTTACGCGGGACACTAGCAACTAATGAAAAACTGTTTTTT. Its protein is CASSLRGTLATNEKLFF.

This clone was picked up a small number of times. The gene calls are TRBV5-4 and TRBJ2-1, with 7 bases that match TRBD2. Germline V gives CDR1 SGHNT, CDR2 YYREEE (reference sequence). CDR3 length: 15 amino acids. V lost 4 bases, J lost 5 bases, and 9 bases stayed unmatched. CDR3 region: CASSVWWEGNNEQFF. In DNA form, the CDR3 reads TGTGCCAGCAGCGTCTGGTGGGAGGGAAACAATGAGCAGTTCTTC.

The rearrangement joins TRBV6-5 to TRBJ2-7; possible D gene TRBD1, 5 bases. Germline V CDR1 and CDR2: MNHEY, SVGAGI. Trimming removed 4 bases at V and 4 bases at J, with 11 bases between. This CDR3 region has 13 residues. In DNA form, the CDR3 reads TGTGCCAGCAGTTCGGCAGGGTCGTACGAGCAGTACTTC. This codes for CASSSAGSYEQYF.

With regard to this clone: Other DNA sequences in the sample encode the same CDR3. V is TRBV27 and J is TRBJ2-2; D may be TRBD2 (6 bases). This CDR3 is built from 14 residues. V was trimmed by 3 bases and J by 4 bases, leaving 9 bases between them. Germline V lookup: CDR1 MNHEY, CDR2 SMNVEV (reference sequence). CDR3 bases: TGTGCCAGCAGTTTTACTAGCCTCACCGGGGAGCTGTTTTTT. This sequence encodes CASSFTSLTGELFF.

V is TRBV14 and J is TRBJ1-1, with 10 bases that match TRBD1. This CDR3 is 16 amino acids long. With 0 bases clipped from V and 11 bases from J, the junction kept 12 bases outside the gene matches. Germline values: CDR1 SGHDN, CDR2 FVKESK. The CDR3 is CASSQESGTGVVGAFF. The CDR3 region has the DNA TGTGCCAGCAGCCAAGAGTCCGGGACAGGGGTAGTTGGGGCTTTCTTT.

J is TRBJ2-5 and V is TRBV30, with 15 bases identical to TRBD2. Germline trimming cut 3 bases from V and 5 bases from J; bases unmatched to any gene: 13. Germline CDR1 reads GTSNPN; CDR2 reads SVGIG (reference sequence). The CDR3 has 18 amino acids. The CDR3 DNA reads TGTGCCTGGAGCGGTCGATGGACTAGCGGGAGGGCCTCCGAGACCCAGTACTTC. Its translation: CAWSGRWTSGRASETQYF. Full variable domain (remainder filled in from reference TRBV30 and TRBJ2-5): SQTIHQWPATLVQPVGSPLSLECTVEGTSNPNLYWYRQAAGRGLQLLFYSVGIGQISSEVPQNLSASRPQDRQFILSSKKLLLSDSGFYLCAWSGRWTSGRASETQYFGPGTRLLVL.

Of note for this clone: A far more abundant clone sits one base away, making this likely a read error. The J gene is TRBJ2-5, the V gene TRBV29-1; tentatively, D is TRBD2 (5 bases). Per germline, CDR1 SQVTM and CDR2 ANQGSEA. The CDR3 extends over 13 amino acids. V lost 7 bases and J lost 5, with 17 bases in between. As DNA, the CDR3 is TGCAGCGCTGCCGAGGGAGCAAGGGAGACCCAGTACTTC. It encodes CSAAEGARETQYF.

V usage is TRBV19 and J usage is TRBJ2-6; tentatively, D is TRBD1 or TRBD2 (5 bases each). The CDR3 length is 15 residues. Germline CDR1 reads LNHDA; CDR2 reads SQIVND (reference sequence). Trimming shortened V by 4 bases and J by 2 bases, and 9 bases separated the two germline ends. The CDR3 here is CASSTGRAGANVLTF. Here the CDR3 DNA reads TGTGCCAGTAGTACGGGGCGGGCTGGGGCCAACGTCCTGACTTTC.

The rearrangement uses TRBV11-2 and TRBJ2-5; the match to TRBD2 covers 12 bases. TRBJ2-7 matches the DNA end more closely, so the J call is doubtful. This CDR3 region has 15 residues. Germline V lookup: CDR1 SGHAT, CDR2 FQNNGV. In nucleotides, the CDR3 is TGTGCCAGCAGCCCACTAGCGGGAGGTCCCTACGAGCAGTACTTC. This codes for CASSPLAGGPYEQYF.

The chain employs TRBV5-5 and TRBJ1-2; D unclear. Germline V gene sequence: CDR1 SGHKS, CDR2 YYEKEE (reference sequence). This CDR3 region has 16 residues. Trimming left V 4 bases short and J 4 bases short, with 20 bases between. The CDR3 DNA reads TGTGCCAGCAGCCGGGGAGAACCCTCGCTAGGCTATGGCTACACCTTC. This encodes CASSRGEPSLGYGYTF.

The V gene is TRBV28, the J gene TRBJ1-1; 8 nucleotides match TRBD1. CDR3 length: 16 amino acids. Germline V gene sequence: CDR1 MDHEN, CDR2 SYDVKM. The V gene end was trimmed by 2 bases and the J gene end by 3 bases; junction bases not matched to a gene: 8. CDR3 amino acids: CASSLPSGGVYTEAFF. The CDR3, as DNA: TGTGCCAGCAGTTTACCCTCAGGGGGCGTTTACACTGAAGCTTTCTTT.

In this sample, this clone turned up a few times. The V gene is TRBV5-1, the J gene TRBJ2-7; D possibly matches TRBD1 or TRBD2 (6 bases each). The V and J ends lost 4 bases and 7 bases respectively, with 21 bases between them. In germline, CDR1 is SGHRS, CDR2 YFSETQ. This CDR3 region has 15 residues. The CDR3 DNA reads TGCGCCAGCAGCCCGGAGGGGGGCGCGATAAAGGAGCAGTACTTC. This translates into CASSPEGGAIKEQYF. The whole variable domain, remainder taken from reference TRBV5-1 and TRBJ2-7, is KAGVTQTPRYLIKTRGQQVTLSCSPISGHRSVSWYQQTPGQGLQFLFEYFSETQRNKGNFPGRFSGRQFSNSRSEMNVSTLELGDSALYLCASSPEGGAIKEQYFGPGTRLTVT.

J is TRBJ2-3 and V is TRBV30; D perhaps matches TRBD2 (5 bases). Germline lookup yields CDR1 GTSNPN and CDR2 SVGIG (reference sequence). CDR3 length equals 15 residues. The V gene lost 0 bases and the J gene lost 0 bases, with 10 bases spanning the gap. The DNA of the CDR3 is TGTGCCTGGAGTGTACCGGGATCTAGCACAGATACGCAGTATTTT. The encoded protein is CAWSVPGSSTDTQYF.

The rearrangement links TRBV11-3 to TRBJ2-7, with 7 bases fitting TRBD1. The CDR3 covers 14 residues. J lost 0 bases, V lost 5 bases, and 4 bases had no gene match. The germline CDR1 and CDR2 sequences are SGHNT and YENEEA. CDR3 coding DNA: TGTGCCAGCAGCCCGGGACAGATCTCCTACGAGCAGTACTTC. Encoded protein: CASSPGQISYEQYF.

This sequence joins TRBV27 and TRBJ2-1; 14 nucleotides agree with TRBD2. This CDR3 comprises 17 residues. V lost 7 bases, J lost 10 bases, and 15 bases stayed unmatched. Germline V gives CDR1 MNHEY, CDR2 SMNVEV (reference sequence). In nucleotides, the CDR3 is TGTGCCAGCAAAATCGGCGGGACTAGCGGGAGCGTCCGGGAGCAGTTCTTC. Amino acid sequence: CASKIGGTSGSVREQFF.

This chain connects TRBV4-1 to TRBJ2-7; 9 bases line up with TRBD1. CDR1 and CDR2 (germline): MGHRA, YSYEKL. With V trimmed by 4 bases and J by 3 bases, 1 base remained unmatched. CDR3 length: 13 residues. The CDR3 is CASSPDRGYEQYF. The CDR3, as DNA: TGCGCCAGCAGCCCGGACAGGGGCTACGAGCAGTACTTC.

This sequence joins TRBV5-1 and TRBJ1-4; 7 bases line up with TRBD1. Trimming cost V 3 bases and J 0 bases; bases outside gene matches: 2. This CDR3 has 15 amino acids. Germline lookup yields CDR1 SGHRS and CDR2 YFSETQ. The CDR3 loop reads CASSSGTATNEKLFF. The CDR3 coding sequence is TGCGCCAGCAGCTCTGGGACAGCAACTAATGAAAAACTGTTTTTT. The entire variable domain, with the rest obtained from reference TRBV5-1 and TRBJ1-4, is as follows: KAGVTQTPRYLIKTRGQQVTLSCSPISGHRSVSWYQQTPGQGLQFLFEYFSETQRNKGNFPGRFSGRQFSNSRSEMNVSTLELGDSALYLCASSSGTATNEKLFFGSGTQLSVL.